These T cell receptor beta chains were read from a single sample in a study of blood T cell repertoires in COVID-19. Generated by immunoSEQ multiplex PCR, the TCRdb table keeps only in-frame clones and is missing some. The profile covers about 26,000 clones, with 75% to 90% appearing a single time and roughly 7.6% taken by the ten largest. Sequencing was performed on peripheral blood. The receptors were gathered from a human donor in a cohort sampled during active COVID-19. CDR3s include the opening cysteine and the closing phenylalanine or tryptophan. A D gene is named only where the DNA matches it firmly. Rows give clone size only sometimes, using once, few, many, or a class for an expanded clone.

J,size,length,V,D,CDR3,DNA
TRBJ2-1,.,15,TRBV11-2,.,CASSPRPRTYNEQFF,TGTGCCAGCAGCCCAAGGCCCAGGACCTACAATGAGCAGTTCTTC
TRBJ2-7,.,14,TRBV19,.,CASASSQGSYEQYF,TGTGCCAGTGCCAGCAGCCAGGGATCCTACGAGCAGTACTTC
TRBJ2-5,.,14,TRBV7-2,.,CASSPYAVQETQYF,TGTGCCAGCAGTCCTTATGCAGTCCAAGAGACCCAGTACTTC
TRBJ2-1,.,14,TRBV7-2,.,CASSLGGDGAEQFF,TGTGCCAGCAGCTTAGGGGGCGACGGCGCAGAGCAGTTCTTC
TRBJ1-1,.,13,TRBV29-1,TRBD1,CSVLGQTNTEAFF,TGCAGCGTCTTGGGACAGACGAACACTGAAGCTTTCTTT
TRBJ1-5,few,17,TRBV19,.,CASRMSVQINSNQPQHF,TGTGCCAGTAGGATGTCTGTACAGATCAATAGCAATCAGCCCCAGCATTTT
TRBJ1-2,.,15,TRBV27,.,CASSSWTLSGSGYTF,TGTGCCAGCAGTTCATGGACACTTAGTGGAAGCGGCTACACCTTC
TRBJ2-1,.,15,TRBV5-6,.,CAPAALATSYNEQFF,TGTGCGCCAGCAGCCCTTGCTACTAGCTACAATGAGCAGTTCTTC
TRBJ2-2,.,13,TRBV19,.,CASWTIGAGELFF,TGTGCCAGTTGGACTATTGGGGCCGGGGAGCTGTTTTTT
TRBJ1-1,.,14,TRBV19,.,CASSKGGVGTEAFF,TGTGCCAGTAGTAAAGGAGGGGTTGGGACTGAAGCTTTCTTT
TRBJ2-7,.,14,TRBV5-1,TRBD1,CASSVDRGPYEQYF,TGCGCCAGCAGCGTAGACAGGGGCCCCTACGAGCAGTACTTC
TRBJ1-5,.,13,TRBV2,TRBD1,CASSDRGVGPQHF,TGTGCCAGCAGTGACAGGGGGGTTGGGCCCCAGCATTTT
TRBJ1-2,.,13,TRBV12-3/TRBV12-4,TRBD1,CASSLSDRDGYTF,TGTGCCAGCAGTTTGAGTGACAGGGATGGCTACACCTTC
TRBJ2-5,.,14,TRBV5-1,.,CASAEGGGQETQYF,TGCGCCAGCGCAGAGGGGGGGGGCCAAGAGACCCAGTACTTC
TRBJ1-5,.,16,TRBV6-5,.,CASSYGRTNSNQPQHF,TGTGCCAGCAGTTATGGACGGACAAATAGCAATCAGCCCCAGCATTTT
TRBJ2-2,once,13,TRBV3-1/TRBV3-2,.,CASSQAVTGELFF,TGTGCCAGCAGCCAGGCCGTGACCGGGGAGCTGTTTTTT
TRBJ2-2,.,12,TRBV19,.,CASTGFAGELFF,TGTGCCAGTACAGGCTTTGCGGGGGAGCTGTTTTTT
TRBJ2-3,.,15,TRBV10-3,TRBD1,CAIRDRVEGTYTQYF,TGTGCCATCAGAGACAGGGTAGAGGGCACATATACGCAGTATTTT
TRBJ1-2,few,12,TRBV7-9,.,CASSLESYGYTF,TGTGCCAGCAGCTTAGAGAGCTATGGCTACACCTTC
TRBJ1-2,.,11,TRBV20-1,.,CSAPTTPGYTF,TGCAGTGCGCCAACTACGCCTGGCTACACCTTC
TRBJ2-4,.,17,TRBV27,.,CASSVDPPQGIKNIQYF,TGTGCCAGCAGTGTAGACCCCCCCCAGGGGATCAAAAACATTCAGTACTTC
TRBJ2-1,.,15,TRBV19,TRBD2,CASSIGNSGRNEQFF,TGTGCCAGTAGTATAGGAAACAGCGGGAGGAATGAGCAGTTCTTC
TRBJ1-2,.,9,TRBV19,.,CASGDGYTF,TGTGCCTCTGGAGATGGCTACACCTTC
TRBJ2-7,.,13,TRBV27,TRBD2,CASNPSGSYEQYF,TGTGCCAGCAACCCCAGCGGGAGTTACGAGCAGTACTTC
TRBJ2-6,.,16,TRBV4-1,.,CASSQVTGSGANVLTF,TGCGCCAGCAGCCAAGTTACAGGATCTGGGGCCAACGTCCTGACTTTC
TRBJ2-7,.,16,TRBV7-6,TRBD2,CASSPRLAGSSHEQYF,TGTGCCAGCAGCCCCCGACTAGCGGGAAGTTCCCACGAGCAGTACTTC
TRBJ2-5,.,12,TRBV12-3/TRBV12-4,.,CASHRDQETQYF,TGTGCCAGCCACCGGGACCAAGAGACCCAGTACTTC
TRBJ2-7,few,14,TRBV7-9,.,CASTSGRDHYEQYF,TGTGCCAGCACCTCCGGGCGGGACCACTACGAGCAGTACTTC
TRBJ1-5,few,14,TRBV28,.,CASTKSGGNQPQHF,TGTGCCAGTACTAAGTCAGGGGGCAATCAGCCCCAGCATTTT
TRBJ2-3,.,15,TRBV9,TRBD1,CASSKGQGQSDTQYF,TGTGCCAGCAGCAAGGGACAGGGACAGTCAGATACGCAGTATTTT
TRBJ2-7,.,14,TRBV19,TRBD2,CASSRVAGDYEQYF,TGTGCCAGTAGTAGGGTAGCGGGAGACTACGAGCAGTACTTC
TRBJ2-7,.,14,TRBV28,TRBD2,CASSTSGRTHEQYF,TGTGCCAGCAGTACTAGCGGGAGGACCCACGAGCAGTACTTC
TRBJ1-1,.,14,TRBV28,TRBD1,CASSTGQGRSEAFF,TGTGCCAGCAGTACGGGACAGGGGAGGTCTGAAGCTTTCTTT
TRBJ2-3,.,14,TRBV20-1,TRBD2,CSASTSGYTDTQYF,TGCAGTGCTAGTACTAGCGGATACACAGATACGCAGTATTTT
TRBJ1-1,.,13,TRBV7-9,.,CASSAQPNTEAFF,TGTGCCAGCAGCGCACAGCCAAACACTGAAGCTTTCTTT
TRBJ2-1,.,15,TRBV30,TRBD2,CAPLGTSGSYNEQFF,TGTGCCCCCCTCGGGACTAGCGGCTCCTACAATGAGCAGTTCTTC
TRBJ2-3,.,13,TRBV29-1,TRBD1,CSLGRDRGDTQYF,TGCAGCCTCGGGCGGGACAGGGGAGATACGCAGTATTTT
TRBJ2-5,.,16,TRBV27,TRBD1,CASSPRGTTGVETQYF,TGTGCCAGCAGTCCTCGAGGGACCACAGGGGTTGAGACCCAGTACTTC
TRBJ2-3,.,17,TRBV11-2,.,CASSLGSLAGGTDTQYF,TGTGCCAGCAGCTTAGGGAGTCTGGCAGGGGGCACAGATACGCAGTATTTT
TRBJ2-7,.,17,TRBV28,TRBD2,CASSRLGRGRAYGEQYF,TGTGCCAGCAGCCGTCTGGGTCGCGGGAGGGCCTACGGCGAGCAGTACTTC
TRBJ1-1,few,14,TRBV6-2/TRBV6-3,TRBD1,CASSSGQGGTEAFF,TGTGCCAGCAGCTCCGGACAGGGCGGCACTGAAGCTTTCTTT
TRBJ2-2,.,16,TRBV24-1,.,CATSDRGHTNTGELFF,TGTGCCACCAGTGATCGGGGACACACAAACACCGGGGAGCTGTTTTTT
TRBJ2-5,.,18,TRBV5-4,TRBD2,CASSLAPAGGLFQETQYF,TGTGCCAGCAGCTTGGCGCCAGCGGGGGGGCTATTCCAAGAGACCCAGTACTTC
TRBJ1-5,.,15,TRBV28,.,CASSSPGAPHQPQHF,TGTGCCAGCAGTTCCCCGGGAGCACCTCATCAGCCCCAGCATTTT
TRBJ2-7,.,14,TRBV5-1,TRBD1,CASRRQGGAYEQYF,TGCGCCAGCAGGAGACAGGGGGGCGCCTACGAGCAGTACTTC
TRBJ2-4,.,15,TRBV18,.,CASSPLGQSGNIQYF,TGTGCCAGCTCACCACTCGGACAGTCGGGGAACATTCAGTACTTC
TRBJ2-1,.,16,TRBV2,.,CASKRAGFAGHNEQFF,TGTGCCAGCAAACGGGCGGGGTTCGCGGGGCACAATGAGCAGTTCTTC
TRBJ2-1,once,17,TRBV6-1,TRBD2,CASSESTRLAGSDEQFF,TGTGCCAGCAGTGAAAGTACCCGACTAGCGGGATCGGACGAGCAGTTCTTC
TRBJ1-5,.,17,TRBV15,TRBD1,CATSTSTGSYSNQPQHF,TGTGCCACCAGCACCTCGACAGGGTCCTATAGCAATCAGCCCCAGCATTTT
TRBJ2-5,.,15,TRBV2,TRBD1,CASSARTGVQETQYF,TGTGCCAGCAGTGCCCGGACAGGGGTTCAAGAGACCCAGTACTTC